One sample yielded the 18 T cell receptor beta chains listed below, sequenced in a study of blood T cell repertoires in COVID-19. Measured with immunoSEQ multiplex PCR; TCRdb has only the in-frame clones, and not every one. The sample gives tens of thousands of clones, roughly 90% of which show up once; roughly 30% is in the top ten. Sample: peripheral blood. Receptors originate from a man in his forties or fifties with active or convalescent COVID-19.

V and J are TRBV27 and TRBJ2-1, with 7 bases lining up with TRBD2. Trimming cost V 6 bases and J 6 bases; bases outside gene matches: 5. CDR1 and CDR2 from the germline V gene are MNHEY and SMNVEV (reference sequence). The CDR3 covers 13 residues. The CDR3 region is CASRGLLSNEQFF. The CDR3 DNA follows: TGTGCCAGCAGGGGACTACTTTCCAATGAGCAGTTCTTC.

This chain connects TRBV27 to TRBJ2-7; TRBD1 agrees at 9 bases. The germline CDR1 and CDR2 sequences are MNHEY and SMNVEV (reference sequence). The V segment lost 5 bases and the J segment 5 bases; nucleotides outside the gene matches: 10. The CDR3 loop spans 15 amino acids. The CDR3 DNA reads as TGTGCCAGCAGTCCAACCGGGACAGGGAGTCACGAGCAGTACTTC. Protein: CASSPTGTGSHEQYF.

The J gene is TRBJ2-5, the V gene TRBV4-2; 7 bases are shared with TRBD2. With V trimmed by 4 bases and J by 2 bases, 13 bases remained unmatched. CDR1 LGHNA and CDR2 YNFKEQ come from the germline V gene. The CDR3 length is 17 residues. CDR3 sequence (DNA): TGTGCCAGCAGCCGGAGAGGGGCTAGCGGAGATCAAGAGACCCAGTACTTC. This sequence encodes CASSRRGASGDQETQYF.

The chain is built from TRBV19 and TRBJ2-4; no clear D gene. The CDR3 is 11 amino acids. V was trimmed by 8 bases and J by 0 bases, leaving 2 bases between them. CDR1 is LNHDA, CDR2 SQIVND, per germline (reference sequence). The CDR3 sequence: CASLAKNIQYF. The CDR3 nucleotides are TGTGCCAGTCTAGCCAAAAACATTCAGTACTTC.

The chain links TRBV27 to TRBJ1-4; 7 nucleotides line up with TRBD1. Germline trimming cut 3 bases from V and 8 bases from J; bases unmatched to any gene: 9. The CDR3 totals 15 residues. The germline CDR1 and CDR2 sequences are MNHEY and SMNVEV (reference sequence). As DNA, the CDR3 is TGTGCCAGCAGTTTGTCGCGACAGGGTCGGGAAAAACTGTTTTTT. Protein sequence: CASSLSRQGREKLFF.

The J gene is TRBJ2-7, the V gene TRBV11-2; D not resolved. V lost 3 bases and J 1 base, leaving 10 bases between the germline ends. Germline CDR1 is SGHAT and CDR2 is FQNNGV. The CDR3 is made up of 14 amino acids. The DNA of the CDR3 is TGTGCCAGCAGCTTTCCTAGGATTTCCTACGAGCAGTACTTC. Its translation is CASSFPRISYEQYF.

In its sample, this clone was seen once. The V call is TRBV6-2 or TRBV6-3, the J call TRBJ2-2; 10 bases are a match to TRBD1. The length of the CDR3 is 19 residues. Germline V gene lookup returns CDR1 MNHEY and CDR2 SVGEGT. V lost 6 bases to trimming and J lost 0 bases; unmatched junction nucleotides: 13. The CDR3: CASSNLKRQGASNTGELFF. The CDR3 bases are TGTGCCAGCAGCAACCTAAAGAGACAGGGGGCATCGAACACCGGGGAGCTGTTTTTT.

The CDR3 DNA is TGTGCCAGCGGGACAGGGGCGGAGACCGGGGAGCTGTTTTTT. Translating it yields CASGTGAETGELFF. The genes are TRBV2 and TRBJ2-2, with TRBD1 matching over 10 bases. Germline trimming cut 8 bases from V and 5 bases from J; bases unmatched to any gene: 5. CDR1 is SNHLY, CDR2 FYNNEI, per germline. The CDR3 consists of 14 residues.

The chain joins TRBV5-8 to TRBJ1-5; no clear D. From germline, CDR1 is SGHTS and CDR2 YDEGEE. The CDR3 runs to 17 residues. V lost 4 bases and J 2 bases, leaving 19 bases between the germline ends. CDR3 amino acids: CASSQKAVIDGNQPQHF. In DNA form, the CDR3 reads TGTGCCAGCAGCCAAAAGGCGGTCATAGATGGCAATCAGCCCCAGCATTTT.

V is TRBV6-5 and J is TRBJ1-5; no definite D call. The CDR3 covers 12 residues. CDR1 is MNHEY, CDR2 SVGAGI, per germline. V was shortened by 8 bases and J by 7 bases, with 12 bases between the two germline ends. CDR3 coding DNA: TGTGCCAGCGGCCGGGGTAGGCAGCCCCAGCATTTT. This sequence encodes CASGRGRQPQHF.

The chain couples TRBV14 to TRBJ2-5; tentative D call: TRBD2 (5 bases). Trimming pared 0 bases from V and 1 base from J, leaving 9 bases between. This CDR3 is 15 amino acids long. CDR1 and CDR2 (germline): SGHDN, FVKESK. The CDR3 DNA is TGTGCCAGCAGCCAAGAACTAGGGTTCCAAGAGACCCAGTACTTC. Amino acids: CASSQELGFQETQYF.

This chain links TRBV7-2 with TRBJ1-6; no reliable D call. Trimming shortened V by 4 bases and J by 3 bases, and 4 bases separated the two germline ends. This CDR3 contains 13 residues. Germline CDR1 SGHTA, CDR2 FQGNSA. The CDR3 reads CASSSGYNSPLHF. The CDR3, as DNA: TGTGCCAGCAGCTCGGGCTATAATTCACCCCTCCACTTT.

V and J are TRBV9 and TRBJ1-1; D is unresolved. The germline CDR1 and CDR2 sequences are SGDLS and YYNGEE. Trimming shortened V by 4 bases and J by 5 bases, and 15 bases separated the two germline ends. CDR3 size: 14 residues. The CDR3 DNA sequence: TGTGCCAGCAGCCCCCAAATCACGGGGACTGAAGCTTTCTTT. It specifies CASSPQITGTEAFF.

The gene calls are TRBV5-4 and TRBJ2-1; 10 bases are a match to TRBD2. The germline gives CDR1 SGHNT, CDR2 YYREEE (reference sequence). The CDR3 contains 16 residues. V trimming: 3 bases; J trimming: 3 bases; junction bases outside the gene matches: 6. The CDR3 loop is CASSSKWTSGYNEQFF. The CDR3 DNA follows: TGTGCCAGCAGCTCCAAGTGGACTAGCGGCTACAATGAGCAGTTCTTC.

The V gene is TRBV27, the J gene TRBJ2-7; 11 bases are shared with TRBD2. The trim removed 5 bases at V and 4 bases at J, leaving 7 bases unmatched. The CDR3 has 15 amino acids. Germline CDR1 MNHEY, CDR2 SMNVEV (reference sequence). The DNA for the CDR3 is TGTGCCAGCAGTATTAGTAGCGGGAGGGCTTACGAGCAGTACTTC. It specifies CASSISSGRAYEQYF.

The chain is built from TRBV19 and TRBJ2-7; 7 bases are a match to TRBD1. The germline gives CDR1 LNHDA, CDR2 SQIVND (reference sequence). V lost 5 bases to trimming and J lost 4 bases; unmatched junction nucleotides: 8. The CDR3 extends over 14 amino acids. The CDR3 sequence: CASSLRQGGYEQYF. For the CDR3, the DNA is TGTGCCAGTAGTCTACGACAGGGCGGGTACGAGCAGTACTTC.

V is TRBV7-2 and J is TRBJ2-7; 14 bases align to TRBD2. J gave up 3 bases and V 4 bases, and 8 bases lay outside the gene matches. The CDR3 sequence is 17 residues long. Germline values: CDR1 SGHTA, CDR2 FQGNSA. The CDR3, as DNA: TGTGCCAGCAGCTCCGGACTAGCGGGGGGCCTTAACTACGAGCAGTACTTC. Its protein is CASSSGLAGGLNYEQYF.

The chain uses TRBV9 and TRBJ2-7; tentative D call: TRBD1 (6 bases). The V end lost 3 bases, the J end lost 6 bases, and 22 bases lay between the germline ends. This CDR3 comprises 16 residues. Germline V gene data show CDR1 as SGDLS and CDR2 as YYNGEE. CDR3 protein: CASSAGADSGRSEQYF. CDR3 DNA sequence: TGTGCCAGCAGCGCAGGAGCGGACAGTGGCCGGTCCGAGCAGTACTTC.